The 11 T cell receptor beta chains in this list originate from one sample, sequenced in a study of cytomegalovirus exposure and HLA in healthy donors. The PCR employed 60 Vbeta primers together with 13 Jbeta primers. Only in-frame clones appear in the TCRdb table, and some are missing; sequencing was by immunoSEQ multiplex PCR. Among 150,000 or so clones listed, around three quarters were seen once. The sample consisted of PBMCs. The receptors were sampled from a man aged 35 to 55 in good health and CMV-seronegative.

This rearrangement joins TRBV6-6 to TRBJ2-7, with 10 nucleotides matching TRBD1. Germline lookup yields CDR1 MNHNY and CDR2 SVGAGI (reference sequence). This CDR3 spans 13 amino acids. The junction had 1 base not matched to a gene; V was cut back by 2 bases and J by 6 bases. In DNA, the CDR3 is TGTGCCAGCAGTTACGGGGACAGGGGCGAGCAGTACTTC. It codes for CASSYGDRGEQYF.

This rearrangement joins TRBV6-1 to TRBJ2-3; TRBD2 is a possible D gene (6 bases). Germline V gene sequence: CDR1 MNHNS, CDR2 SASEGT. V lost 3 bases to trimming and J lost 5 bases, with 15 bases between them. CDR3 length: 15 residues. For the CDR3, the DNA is TGTGCCAGCAGTGAGGGAGGCCAACGGAGAGATACGCAGTATTTT. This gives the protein CASSEGGQRRDTQYF.

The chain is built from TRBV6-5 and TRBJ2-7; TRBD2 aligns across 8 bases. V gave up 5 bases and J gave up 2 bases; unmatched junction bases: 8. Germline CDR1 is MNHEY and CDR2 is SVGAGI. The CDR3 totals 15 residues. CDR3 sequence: CASSQLAGIAYEQYV. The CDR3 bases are TGTGCCAGCAGTCAGCTAGCGGGCATAGCCTACGAGCAGTACGTC.

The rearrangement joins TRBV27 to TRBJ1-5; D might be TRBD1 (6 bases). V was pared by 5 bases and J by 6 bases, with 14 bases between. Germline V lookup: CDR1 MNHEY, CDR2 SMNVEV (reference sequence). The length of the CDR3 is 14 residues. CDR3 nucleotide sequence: TGTGCCAGCAGTGAGCAGGGGAGCCGTCAGCCCCAGCATTTT. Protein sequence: CASSEQGSRQPQHF.

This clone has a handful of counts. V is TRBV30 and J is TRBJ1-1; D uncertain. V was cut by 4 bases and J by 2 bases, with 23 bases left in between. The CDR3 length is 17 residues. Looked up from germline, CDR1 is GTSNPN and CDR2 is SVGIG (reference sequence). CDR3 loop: CAWTLSPFLHSNTEAFF. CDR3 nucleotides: TGTGCCTGGACTCTCTCCCCTTTCCTTCACAGTAACACTGAAGCTTTCTTT.

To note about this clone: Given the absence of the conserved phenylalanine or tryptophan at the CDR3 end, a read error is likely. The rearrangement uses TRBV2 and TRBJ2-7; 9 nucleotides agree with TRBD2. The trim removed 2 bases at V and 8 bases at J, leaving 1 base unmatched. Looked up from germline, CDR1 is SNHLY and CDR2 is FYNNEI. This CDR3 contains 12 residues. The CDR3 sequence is CASSELAGKQYL. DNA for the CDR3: TGTGCCAGCAGTGAACTAGCGGGGAAGCAGTACCTC.

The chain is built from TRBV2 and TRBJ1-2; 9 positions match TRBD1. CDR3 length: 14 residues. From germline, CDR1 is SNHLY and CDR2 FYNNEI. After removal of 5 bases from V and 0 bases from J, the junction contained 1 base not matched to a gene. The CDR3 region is CASSRDRANYGYTF. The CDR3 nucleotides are TGTGCCAGCAGTAGGGACAGGGCTAACTATGGCTACACCTTC.

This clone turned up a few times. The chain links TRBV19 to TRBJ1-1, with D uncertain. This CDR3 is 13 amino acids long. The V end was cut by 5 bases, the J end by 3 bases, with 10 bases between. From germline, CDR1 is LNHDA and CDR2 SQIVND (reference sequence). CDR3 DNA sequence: TGTGCCAGTAGTCTCCGCGGTCACACTGAAGCTTTCTTT. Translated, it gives CASSLRGHTEAFF.

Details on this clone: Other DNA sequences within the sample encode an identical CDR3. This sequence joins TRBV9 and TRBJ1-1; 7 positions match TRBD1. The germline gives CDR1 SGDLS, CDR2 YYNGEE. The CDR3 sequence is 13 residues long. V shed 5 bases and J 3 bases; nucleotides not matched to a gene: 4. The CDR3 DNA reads TGTGCCAGCAGTTTTACAGGGGACACTGAAGCTTTCTTT. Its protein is CASSFTGDTEAFF. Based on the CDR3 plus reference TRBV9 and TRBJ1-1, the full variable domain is DSGVTQTPKHLITATGQRVTLRCSPRSGDLSVYWYQQSLDQGLQFLIQYYNGEERAKGNILERFSAQQFPDLHSELNLSSLELGDSALYFCASSFTGDTEAFFGQGTRLTVV.

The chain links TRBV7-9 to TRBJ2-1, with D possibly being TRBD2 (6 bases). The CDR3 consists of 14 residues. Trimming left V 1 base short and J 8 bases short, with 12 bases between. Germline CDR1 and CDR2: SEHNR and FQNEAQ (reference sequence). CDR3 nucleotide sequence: TGTGCCAGCAGCTTAGGGCTAGCGACCGATGAGCAGTTCTTC. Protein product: CASSLGLATDEQFF.

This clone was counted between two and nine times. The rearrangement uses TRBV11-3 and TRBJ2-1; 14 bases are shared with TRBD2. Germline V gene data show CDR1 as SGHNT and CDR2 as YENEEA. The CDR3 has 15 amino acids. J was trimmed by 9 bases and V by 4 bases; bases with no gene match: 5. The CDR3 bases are TGTGCCAGCAGCTGGGGACTAGCGGGAGACGGTGAGCAGTTCTTC. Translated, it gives CASSWGLAGDGEQFF.